Detailed here is one T cell receptor (beta chain). As yet, its antigen is unknown. The use of a sample-barcoded 5' primer and a J-beta primer mix characterized a second PCR of roughly 6 to 11 cycles. Every single cDNA molecule received a tag from a template-switch adaptor with 12 random nucleotides. TCRdb called the 5' RACE reads again in MiXCR, with one record for every CDR3 protein. Here the sample spans about 650,000 distinct CDR3 sequences, 52% being singletons. These data are taken from a study of blood T cells in healthy people across ages. Investigators took 8 to 10 milliliters of peripheral blood from every donor. The study's findings and limits: In long-lived donors, naive CD4+ cell counts and diversity exceeded those of aged donors. Roughly linearly, TCR beta diversity per million T cells fell as age increased.

J lost 6 bases, V lost 2 bases, and 9 bases had no gene match. CDR3 size: 16 residues. Germline CDR1 is SGHNT and CDR2 is YYREEE (reference sequence). The receptor's source is an elderly woman in good health. V is TRBV5-4 and J is TRBJ1-2; 11 bases agree with TRBD1. The sequenced sample consisted of blood. The CDR3 sequence is CASSLRIRDRGNGYTF. In DNA form, the CDR3 reads TGTGCCAGCAGCTTAAGAATCCGGGACAGGGGGAATGGCTACACCTTC.